This TCR beta chain was found in a study of a mutant IDH1 vaccine in newly diagnosed glioma. Study in general: Antecedent treatment encompassed radiotherapy, temozolomide, or their combination; the majority received both.

Time point defined: baseline, week 1 (first vaccination visit). Noted treatment: pre-vaccination baseline after standard-of-care therapy. This CDR3 is built from 14 residues. The germline gives CDR1 SGHKS, CDR2 YYEKEE (reference sequence). Trimming removed 4 bases from V and 0 bases from J, with 7 bases in between. TCRdb's table, derived via immunoSEQ multiplex PCR, lists solely in-frame clones and lacks some. The sample shows 85,000 to 100,000 clones, 80% of them seen only once. This TCR came from a middle-aged man with glioma. The chain combines TRBV5-5 with TRBJ1-4; D not resolved. Sequencing used PBMCs, obtained from a glioma patient treated with radiotherapy, temozolomide or both. This CDR3 reads CASSHSATNEKLFF. CDR3 in DNA: TGTGCCAGCAGCCACAGCGCAACTAATGAAAAACTGTTTTTT.